The text below deals with one T cell receptor (beta chain). Germline V CDR1 and CDR2: MRHNA, SNTAGT. Unmatched junction bases numbered 3, after V lost 8 bases and J lost 2 bases. This CDR3 spans 14 amino acids. Enrollees, roughly 18 to 89 years old, lived in 25 or so US areas. This record belongs to a study of blood T cell repertoires in COVID-19. In the study overall: COVID-19 samples from acute and convalescent phases originated in the United States, Italy and Spain. Nucleic acid was either cDNA or gDNA, and it came from T cells, B-cell-depleted T cells, or PBMCs.

Original processing methods: Estimates of nucleated cell counts were drawn from the amplification of reference gene primers. This table comes from immunoSEQ multiplex PCR, and its TCRdb copy is limited to in-frame clones, with some not included. V and J calls and clone size are copied from that table; D and trimming were computed from the DNA. This table holds approximately 450,000 clones, about 85% found once. The clonotype originates from a woman aged 18-30 years with acute COVID-19. Source material: PBMCs or T cells enriched from blood (not recorded which). The chain is built from TRBV6-4 and TRBJ2-7; 13 bases fit TRBD2. This chain's CDR3 is CASSGLAGTYEQYF. The DNA of the CDR3 is TGTGCCAGCTCGGGACTAGCGGGGACCTACGAGCAGTACTTC.